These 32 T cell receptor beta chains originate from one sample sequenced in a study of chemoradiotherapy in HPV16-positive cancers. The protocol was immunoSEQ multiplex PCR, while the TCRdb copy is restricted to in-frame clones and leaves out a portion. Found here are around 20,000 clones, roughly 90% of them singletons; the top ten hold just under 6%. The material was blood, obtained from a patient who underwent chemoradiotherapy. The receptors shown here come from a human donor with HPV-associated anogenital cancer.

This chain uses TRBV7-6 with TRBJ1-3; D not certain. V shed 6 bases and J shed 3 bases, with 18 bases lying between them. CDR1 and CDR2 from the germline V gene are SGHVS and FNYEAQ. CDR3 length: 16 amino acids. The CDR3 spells CASSNVAVSSGNTIYF. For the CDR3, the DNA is TGTGCCAGCAGTAATGTAGCGGTATCGAGTGGAAACACCATATATTTT.

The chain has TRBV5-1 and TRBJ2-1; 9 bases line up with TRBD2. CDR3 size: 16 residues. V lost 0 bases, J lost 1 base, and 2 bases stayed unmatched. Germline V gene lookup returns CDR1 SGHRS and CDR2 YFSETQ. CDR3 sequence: CASSLVLAGSYNEQFF. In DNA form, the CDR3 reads TGCGCCAGCAGCTTGGTTCTAGCGGGGTCCTACAATGAGCAGTTCTTC.

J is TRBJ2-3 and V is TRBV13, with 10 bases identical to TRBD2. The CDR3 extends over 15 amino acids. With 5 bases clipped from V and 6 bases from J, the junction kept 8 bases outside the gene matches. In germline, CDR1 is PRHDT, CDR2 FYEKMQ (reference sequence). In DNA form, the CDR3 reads TGTGCCAGCAGCCGGACTAGCGGAACTCGGGATACGCAGTATTTT. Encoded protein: CASSRTSGTRDTQYF.

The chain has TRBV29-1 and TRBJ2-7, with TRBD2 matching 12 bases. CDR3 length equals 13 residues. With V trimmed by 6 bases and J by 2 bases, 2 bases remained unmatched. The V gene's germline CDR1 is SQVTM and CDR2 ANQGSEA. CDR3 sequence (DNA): TGCAGCGTGAGGACTAGCGGGACCTACGAGCAGTACTTC. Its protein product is CSVRTSGTYEQYF.

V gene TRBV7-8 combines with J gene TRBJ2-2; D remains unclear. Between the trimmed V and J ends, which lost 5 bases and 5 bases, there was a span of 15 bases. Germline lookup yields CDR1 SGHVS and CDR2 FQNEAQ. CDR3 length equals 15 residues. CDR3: CASSLSGGATGELFF. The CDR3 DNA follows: TGTGCCAGCAGCCTCTCGGGCGGAGCGACCGGGGAGCTGTTTTTT.

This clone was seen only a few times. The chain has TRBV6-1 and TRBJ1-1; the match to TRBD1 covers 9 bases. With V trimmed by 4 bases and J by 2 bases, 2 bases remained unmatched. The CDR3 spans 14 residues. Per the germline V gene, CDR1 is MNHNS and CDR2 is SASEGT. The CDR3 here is CASSVDRGNTEAFF. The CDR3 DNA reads TGTGCCAGCAGTGTGGACAGGGGAAACACTGAAGCTTTCTTT.

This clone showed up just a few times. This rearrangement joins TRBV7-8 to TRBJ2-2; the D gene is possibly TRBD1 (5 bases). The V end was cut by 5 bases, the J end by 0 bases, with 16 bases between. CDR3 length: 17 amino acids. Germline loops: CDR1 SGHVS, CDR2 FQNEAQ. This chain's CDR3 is CASSHIQGPANTGELFF. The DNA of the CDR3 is TGTGCCAGCAGCCACATCCAGGGTCCCGCGAACACCGGGGAGCTGTTTTTT.

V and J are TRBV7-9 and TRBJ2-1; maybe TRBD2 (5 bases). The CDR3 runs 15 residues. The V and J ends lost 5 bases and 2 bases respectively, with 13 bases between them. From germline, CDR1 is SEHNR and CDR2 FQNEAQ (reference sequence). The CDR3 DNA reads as TGTGCCAGCAGCCGGACTGAAGGTCCCTACAATGAGCAGTTCTTC. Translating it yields CASSRTEGPYNEQFF.

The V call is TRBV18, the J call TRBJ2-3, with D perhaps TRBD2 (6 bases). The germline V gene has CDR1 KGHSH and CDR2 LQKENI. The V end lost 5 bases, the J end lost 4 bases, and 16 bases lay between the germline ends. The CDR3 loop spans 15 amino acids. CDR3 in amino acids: CASSGLTSNADTQYF. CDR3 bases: TGTGCCAGCTCAGGACTGACTAGTAACGCAGATACGCAGTATTTT.

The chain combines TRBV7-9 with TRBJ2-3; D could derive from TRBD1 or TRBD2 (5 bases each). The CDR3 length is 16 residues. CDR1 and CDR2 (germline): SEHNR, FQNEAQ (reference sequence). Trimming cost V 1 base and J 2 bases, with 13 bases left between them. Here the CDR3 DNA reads TGTGCCAGCAGCTTAGAGGCAGGGAGTCCCACAGATACGCAGTATTTT. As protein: CASSLEAGSPTDTQYF.

Here the CDR3 reads CASSLGASYGSPLHF. The CDR3 DNA reads as TGCGCCAGCAGCCTGGGGGCCAGTTATGGTTCACCCCTCCACTTT. The rearrangement joins TRBV5-1 to TRBJ1-6; tentative D call: TRBD1 (6 bases). V gave up 4 bases and J gave up 9 bases, with 17 bases separating them. CDR1 and CDR2 (germline): SGHRS, YFSETQ. The CDR3 loop spans 15 amino acids.

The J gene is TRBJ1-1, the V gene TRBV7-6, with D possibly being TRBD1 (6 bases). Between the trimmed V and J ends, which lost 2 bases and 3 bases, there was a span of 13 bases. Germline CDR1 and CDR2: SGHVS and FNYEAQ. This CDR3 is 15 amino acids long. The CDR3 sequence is CASSLSWGQDTEAFF. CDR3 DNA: TGTGCCAGCAGCTTAAGCTGGGGGCAGGACACTGAAGCTTTCTTT. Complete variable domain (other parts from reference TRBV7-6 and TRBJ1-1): GAGVSQSPRYKVTKRGQDVALRCDPISGHVSLYWYRQALGQGPEFLTYFNYEAQQDKSGLPNDRFSAERPEGSISTLTIQRTEQRDSAMYRCASSLSWGQDTEAFFGQGTRLTVV.

This chain's CDR3 is CASSRSGGPYNEQFF. DNA for the CDR3: TGCGCCAGCAGTCGAAGCGGGGGGCCCTACAATGAGCAGTTCTTC. The rearrangement links TRBV5-1 to TRBJ2-1; 9 bases are shared with TRBD2. The germline V gene has CDR1 SGHRS and CDR2 YFSETQ. J lost 2 bases, V lost 5 bases, and 5 bases had no gene match. The CDR3 covers 15 residues.

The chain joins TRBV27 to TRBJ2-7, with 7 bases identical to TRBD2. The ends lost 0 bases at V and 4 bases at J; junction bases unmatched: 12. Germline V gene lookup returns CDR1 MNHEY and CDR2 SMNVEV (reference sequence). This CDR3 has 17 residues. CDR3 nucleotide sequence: TGTGCCAGCAGTTTATCCAACTTGGGGGGGAGTAGGTACGAGCAGTACTTC. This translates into CASSLSNLGGSRYEQYF.

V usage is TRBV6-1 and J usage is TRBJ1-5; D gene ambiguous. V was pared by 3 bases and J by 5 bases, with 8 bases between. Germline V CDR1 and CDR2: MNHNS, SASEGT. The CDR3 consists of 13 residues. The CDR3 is CASSESRYQPQHF. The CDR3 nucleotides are TGTGCCAGCAGTGAGTCCAGGTATCAGCCCCAGCATTTT.

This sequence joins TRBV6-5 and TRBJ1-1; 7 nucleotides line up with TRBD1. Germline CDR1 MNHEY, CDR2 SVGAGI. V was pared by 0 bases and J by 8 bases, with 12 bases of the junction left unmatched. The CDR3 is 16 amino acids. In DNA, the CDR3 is TGTGCCAGCAGTTACTCACGGACAGGAGGGCTGGTAGAAGCTTTCTTT. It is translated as CASSYSRTGGLVEAFF.

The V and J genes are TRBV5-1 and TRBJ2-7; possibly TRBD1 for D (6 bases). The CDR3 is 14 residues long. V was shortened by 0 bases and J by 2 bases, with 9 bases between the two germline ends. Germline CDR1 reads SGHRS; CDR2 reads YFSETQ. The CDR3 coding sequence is TGCGCCAGCAGCTTGGTGGGGGCGGCCTACGAGCAGTACTTC. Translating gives CASSLVGAAYEQYF.

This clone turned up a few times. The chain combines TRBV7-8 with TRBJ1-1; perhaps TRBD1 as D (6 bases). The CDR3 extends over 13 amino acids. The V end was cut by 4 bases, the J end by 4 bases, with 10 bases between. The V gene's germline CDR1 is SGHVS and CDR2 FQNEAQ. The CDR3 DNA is TGTGCCAGCAGCTCTGGACAGTCCACTGAAGCTTTCTTT. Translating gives CASSSGQSTEAFF.

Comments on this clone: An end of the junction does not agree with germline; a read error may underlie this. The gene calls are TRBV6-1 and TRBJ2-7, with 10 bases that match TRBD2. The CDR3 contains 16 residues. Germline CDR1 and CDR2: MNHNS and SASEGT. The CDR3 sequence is CASSKAGGQGSYEQYF. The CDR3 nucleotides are TGTGCCAGCAGTAAAGCGGGGGGGCAGGGATCCTACGAGCAGTACTTC.

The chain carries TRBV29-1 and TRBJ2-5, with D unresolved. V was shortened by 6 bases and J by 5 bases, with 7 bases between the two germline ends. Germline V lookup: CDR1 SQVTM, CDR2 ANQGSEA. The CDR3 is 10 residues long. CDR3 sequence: CSVGPETQYF. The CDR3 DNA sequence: TGCAGCGTCGGACCCGAGACCCAGTACTTC. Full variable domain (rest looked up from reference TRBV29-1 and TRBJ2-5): SAVISQKPSRDICQRGTSLTIQCQVDSQVTMMFWYRQQPGQSLTLIATANQGSEATYESGFVIDKFPISRPNLTFSTLTVSNMSPEDSSIYLCSVGPETQYFGPGTRLLVL.

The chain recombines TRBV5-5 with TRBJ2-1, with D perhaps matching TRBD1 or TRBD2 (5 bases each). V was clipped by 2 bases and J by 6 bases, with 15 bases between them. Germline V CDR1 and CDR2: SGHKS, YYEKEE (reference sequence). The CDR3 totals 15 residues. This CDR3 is CASSLAVSGFNEQFF. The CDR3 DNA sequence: TGTGCCAGCAGCTTAGCGGTCTCAGGGTTCAATGAGCAGTTCTTC.

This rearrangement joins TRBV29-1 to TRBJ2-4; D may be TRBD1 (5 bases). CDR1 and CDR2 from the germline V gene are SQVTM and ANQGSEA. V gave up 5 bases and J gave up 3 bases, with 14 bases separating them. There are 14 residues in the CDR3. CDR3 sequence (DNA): TGCAGCGTTCACCCAGGGCTGGGCAAAAACATTCAGTACTTC. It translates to CSVHPGLGKNIQYF.

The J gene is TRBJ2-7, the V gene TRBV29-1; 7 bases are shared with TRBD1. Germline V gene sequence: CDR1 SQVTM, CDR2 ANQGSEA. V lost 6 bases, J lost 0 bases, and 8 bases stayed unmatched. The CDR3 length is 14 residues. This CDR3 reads CSVGRQGGSYEQYF. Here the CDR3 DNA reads TGCAGCGTCGGACGACAGGGTGGCTCCTACGAGCAGTACTTC.

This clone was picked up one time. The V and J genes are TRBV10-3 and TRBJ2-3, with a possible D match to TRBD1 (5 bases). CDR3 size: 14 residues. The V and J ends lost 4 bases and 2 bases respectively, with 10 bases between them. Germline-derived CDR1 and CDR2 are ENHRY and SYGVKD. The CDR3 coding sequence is TGTGCCATCAGTGCGAGACAGAACACAGATACGCAGTATTTT. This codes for CAISARQNTDTQYF.

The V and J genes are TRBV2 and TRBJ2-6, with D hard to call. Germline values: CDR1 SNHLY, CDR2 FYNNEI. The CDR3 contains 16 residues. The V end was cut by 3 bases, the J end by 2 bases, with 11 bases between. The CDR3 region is CASSESWSPGANVLTF. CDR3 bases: TGTGCCAGCAGTGAGTCTTGGTCTCCTGGGGCCAACGTCCTGACTTTC.

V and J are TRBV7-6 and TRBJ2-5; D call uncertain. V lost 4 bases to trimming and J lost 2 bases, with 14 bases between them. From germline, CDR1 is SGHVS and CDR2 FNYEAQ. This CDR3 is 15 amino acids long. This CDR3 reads CASSSTPPTQETQYF. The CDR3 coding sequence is TGTGCCAGCAGCTCAACCCCGCCTACTCAAGAGACCCAGTACTTC.

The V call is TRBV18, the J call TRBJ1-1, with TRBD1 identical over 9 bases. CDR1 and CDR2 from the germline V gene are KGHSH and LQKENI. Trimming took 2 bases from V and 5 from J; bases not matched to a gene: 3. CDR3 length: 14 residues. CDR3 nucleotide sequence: TGTGCCAGCTCACCAACGACAGGGGGAACTGAAGCTTTCTTT. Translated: CASSPTTGGTEAFF.

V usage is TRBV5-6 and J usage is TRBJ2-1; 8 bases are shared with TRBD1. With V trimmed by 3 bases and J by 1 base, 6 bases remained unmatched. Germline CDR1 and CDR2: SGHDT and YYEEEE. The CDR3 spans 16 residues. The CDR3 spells CASSSIQGASYNEQFF. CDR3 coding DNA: TGTGCCAGCAGCTCGATTCAGGGGGCATCCTACAATGAGCAGTTCTTC.

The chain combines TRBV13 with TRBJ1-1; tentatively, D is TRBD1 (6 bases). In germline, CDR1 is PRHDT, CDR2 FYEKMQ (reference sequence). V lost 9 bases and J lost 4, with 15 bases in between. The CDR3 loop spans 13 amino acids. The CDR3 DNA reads TGTGCCAGTACGATACAGGGCAGCACTGAAGCTTTCTTT. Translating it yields CASTIQGSTEAFF.

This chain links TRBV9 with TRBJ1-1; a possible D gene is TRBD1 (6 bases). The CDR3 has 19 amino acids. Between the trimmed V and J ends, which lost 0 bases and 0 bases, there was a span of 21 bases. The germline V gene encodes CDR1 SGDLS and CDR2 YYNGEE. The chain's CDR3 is CASSVDARGGNLVNTEAFF. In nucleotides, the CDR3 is TGTGCCAGCAGCGTAGACGCCAGGGGAGGGAATCTTGTGAACACTGAAGCTTTCTTT.

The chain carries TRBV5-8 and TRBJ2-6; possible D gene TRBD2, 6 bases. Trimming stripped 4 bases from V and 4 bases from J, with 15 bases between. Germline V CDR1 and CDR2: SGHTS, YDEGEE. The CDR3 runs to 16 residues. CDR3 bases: TGTGCCAGCAGCAACCTACGGGGGAAGGGGGCCAACGTCCTGACTTTC. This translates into CASSNLRGKGANVLTF.

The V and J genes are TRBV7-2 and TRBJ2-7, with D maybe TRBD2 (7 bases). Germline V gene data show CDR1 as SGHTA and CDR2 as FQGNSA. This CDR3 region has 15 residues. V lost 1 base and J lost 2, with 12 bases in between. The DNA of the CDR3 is TGTGCCAGCAGCTTAGAAGGCGGGGGCCCCTACGAGCAGTACTTC. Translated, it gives CASSLEGGGPYEQYF.